The rows below give T cell receptor beta chains drawn from one sample of a study of beta chain features in type 1 diabetes. Using immunoSEQ multiplex PCR, the repertoire was profiled, and TCRdb retains in-frame clones only, with some absent. Of roughly 300,000 clones listed, roughly an eighth are singletons. The sequencing sample was made of naive CD4+ T cells from blood. Source of these receptors: a man aged 25 to 40 with type 1 diabetes. The CDR3 runs from the conserved cysteine through the conserved F or W. D genes are given only for firm matches. Size values are once, few and many counts, or a class for expanded clones, and some rows have none.

clone size	V gene	D gene	J gene	CDR3 protein	CDR3 DNA
-	TRBV4-1	-	TRBJ2-5	CASSQRLIQETQYF	TGCGCCAGCAGCCAACGACTGATTCAAGAGACCCAGTACTTC
-	TRBV6-6	TRBD1	TRBJ1-5	CASSLDRVVNQPQHF	TGTGCCAGCAGTTTAGACAGGGTAGTAAATCAGCCCCAGCATTTT
-	TRBV6-1	-	TRBJ2-6	CASSGSGVFYSGANVLTF	TGTGCCAGCAGTGGGAGTGGAGTCTTTTACTCTGGGGCCAACGTCCTGACTTTC
-	TRBV19	-	TRBJ1-2	CASSESATNYGYTF	TGTGCCAGTAGCGAATCAGCGACTAACTATGGCTACACCTTC
-	TRBV5-1	TRBD2	TRBJ2-1	CASNSRGVDEQFF	TGCGCCAGCAACTCCCGGGGGGTCGATGAGCAGTTCTTC
few	TRBV4-2	-	TRBJ2-2	CASSQESRGELFF	TGTGCCAGCAGCCAAGAATCTAGAGGGGAGCTGTTTTTT
-	TRBV6-5	-	TRBJ2-1	CASGQGSEQFF	TGTGCCAGCGGTCAGGGGAGTGAGCAGTTCTTC
-	TRBV18	TRBD1	TRBJ1-5	CASSPSDRAANQPQHF	TGTGCCAGCTCACCGTCCGACAGGGCAGCCAATCAGCCCCAGCATTTT
-	TRBV28	TRBD2	TRBJ2-2	CASSYRLAGAGGELFF	TGTGCCAGCAGTTATCGGCTAGCGGGAGCGGGCGGGGAGCTGTTTTTT
-	TRBV2	TRBD1	TRBJ2-1	CASSREGTGYNEQFF	TGTGCCAGCAGCAGGGAGGGGACAGGGTACAATGAGCAGTTCTTC
few	TRBV6-1	TRBD2	TRBJ2-7	CASRPTGRTYEQYF	TGTGCCAGCAGACCAACCGGGAGGACCTACGAGCAGTACTTC
-	TRBV7-6	TRBD1	TRBJ1-1	CASSLRQGPNTEAFF	TGTGCCAGCAGCTTACGACAGGGACCGAACACTGAAGCTTTCTTT
-	TRBV9	-	TRBJ2-7	CASSVGLARDSYEQYF	TGTGCCAGCAGCGTGGGGCTAGCGCGCGACTCCTACGAGCAGTACTTC
few	TRBV6-6	-	TRBJ2-5	CASSLQREETQYF	TGTGCCAGCAGTTTACAGCGGGAAGAGACCCAGTACTTC
-	TRBV18	-	TRBJ1-2	CASSPNSDGYTF	TGTGCCAGCTCACCAAACTCGGATGGCTACACCTTC
-	TRBV5-5	-	TRBJ2-5	CASSFGDPQETQYF	TGTGCCAGCAGCTTCGGTGATCCCCAAGAGACCCAGTACTTC
-	TRBV28	-	TRBJ2-7	CASSLKLDSTSYEQYF	TGTGCCAGCAGTTTAAAGTTGGACTCGACTTCCTACGAGCAGTACTTC
-	TRBV6-6	TRBD2	TRBJ2-3	CASREGLAGGSDTQYF	TGTGCCAGCAGAGAGGGACTAGCGGGAGGGTCCGATACGCAGTATTTT
few	TRBV4-3	-	TRBJ2-5	CASSQEEWQETQYF	TGCGCCAGCAGCCAAGAGGAGTGGCAAGAGACCCAGTACTTC
few	TRBV2	-	TRBJ1-2	CASSEQGNYGYTF	TGTGCCAGCAGTGAGCAGGGCAACTATGGCTACACCTTC
few	TRBV9	TRBD1	TRBJ2-7	CASSVRGDRGPYEQYF	TGTGCCAGCAGCGTGCGGGGGGACAGGGGGCCCTACGAGCAGTACTTC
few	TRBV19	-	TRBJ1-1	CASSIASTEAFF	TGTGCCAGTAGTATAGCATCCACTGAAGCTTTCTTT
-	TRBV5-1	-	TRBJ2-4	CASSPMGGNIQYF	TGCGCCAGCAGCCCAATGGGGGGAAACATTCAGTACTTC
-	TRBV6-1	-	TRBJ2-6	CASRIGGSGANVLTF	TGTGCCAGCAGGATCGGAGGGTCTGGGGCCAACGTCCTGACTTTC
-	TRBV6-6	-	TRBJ1-1	CASSGLKGRWGTEAFF	TGTGCCAGCAGTGGACTCAAGGGCCGGTGGGGAACTGAAGCTTTCTTT
few	TRBV4-2	TRBD2	TRBJ2-1	CASSRGLGRFNEQFF	TGTGCCAGCAGCCGGGGACTAGGACGCTTCAATGAGCAGTTCTTC
-	TRBV6-1	TRBD2	TRBJ2-3	CATLGLAGADTQYF	TGTGCCACCCTGGGGCTAGCGGGAGCAGATACGCAGTATTTT
-	TRBV5-4	-	TRBJ2-2	CASSLTSRNTGELFF	TGTGCCAGCAGCTTGACTAGTCGGAACACCGGGGAGCTGTTTTTT
few	TRBV13	TRBD2	TRBJ2-7	CASSFYPSGTYEQYF	TGTGCCAGCAGCTTCTACCCTAGCGGAACCTACGAGCAGTACTTC
few	TRBV29-1	-	TRBJ1-4	CSVGQGSNEKLFF	TGCAGCGTTGGTCAGGGTTCTAATGAAAAACTGTTTTTT
few	TRBV7-9	TRBD2	TRBJ2-3	CASSGGTSPFDTQYF	TGTGCCAGCAGCGGAGGGACTAGCCCGTTTGATACGCAGTATTTT
-	TRBV29-1	-	TRBJ1-1	CSVERGHTEAFF	TGCAGCGTTGAAAGAGGTCACACTGAAGCTTTCTTT
-	TRBV5-1	-	TRBJ2-2	CASSLGQFTGELFF	TGCGCCAGCAGCTTGGGGCAGTTCACCGGGGAGCTGTTTTTT
-	TRBV30	TRBD2	TRBJ2-5	CAWGLAGGETQYF	TGTGCCTGGGGACTAGCGGGAGGTGAGACCCAGTACTTC
-	TRBV7-9	-	TRBJ2-1	CASSLAVVNEQFF	TGTGCCAGCAGCTTAGCGGTAGTGAATGAGCAGTTCTTC
few	TRBV5-1	-	TRBJ1-4	CASRLSTGSGEKLFF	TGCGCCAGCAGACTCTCAACAGGGTCAGGTGAAAAACTGTTTTTT
-	TRBV4-1	TRBD1	TRBJ1-5	CASSQGTGARNQPQHF	TGCGCCAGCAGCCAAGGAACAGGGGCTCGGAATCAGCCCCAGCATTTT
few	TRBV7-9	-	TRBJ1-2	CASSSIGGGGAEGYTF	TGTGCCAGCAGCTCTATCGGAGGCGGGGGCGCGGAGGGCTACACCTTC
-	TRBV2	-	TRBJ1-5	CASRASSNQPQHF	TGTGCCAGCAGAGCTAGTAGCAATCAGCCCCAGCATTTT
few	TRBV7-9	-	TRBJ2-1	CASSLVNQGTPYNEQFF	TGTGCCAGCAGCTTAGTGAACCAGGGGACCCCCTACAATGAGCAGTTCTTC
few	TRBV7-3	-	TRBJ1-2	CASSPSMGGGYTF	TGTGCCAGCAGCCCCTCAATGGGAGGTGGCTACACCTTC
few	TRBV7-2	TRBD2	TRBJ2-5	CASSLGGTSGSGETQYF	TGTGCCAGCAGCTTAGGCGGGACTAGCGGGAGTGGGGAGACCCAGTACTTC
-	TRBV7-9	TRBD2	TRBJ2-1	CASSSGLAPSSYNEQFF	TGTGCCAGCAGCTCGGGACTAGCGCCTAGCTCCTACAATGAGCAGTTCTTC
few	TRBV14	-	TRBJ2-1	CASSPRVGDEQFF	TGTGCCAGCAGCCCCAGGGTTGGGGATGAGCAGTTCTTC
once	TRBV15	-	TRBJ1-4	CATSRDPGSATNEKLFF	TGTGCCACCAGCAGAGATCCCGGGAGTGCAACTAATGAAAAACTGTTTTTT
-	TRBV28	TRBD1	TRBJ2-5	CASSPGTGQETQYF	TGTGCCAGCAGCCCCGGGACAGGGCAAGAGACCCAGTACTTC
-	TRBV7-6	TRBD1	TRBJ2-7	CASSLGTGGSYEQYF	TGTGCCAGCAGCCTAGGGACAGGGGGGAGCTACGAGCAGTACTTC
-	TRBV7-2	-	TRBJ2-5	CASSFFGETQYF	TGTGCCAGCAGCTTTTTTGGCGAGACCCAGTACTTC
few	TRBV18	-	TRBJ1-5	CASSQNDRLAGQPQHF	TGTGCCAGCTCACAAAATGACAGGTTAGCGGGGCAGCCCCAGCATTTT
few	TRBV9	TRBD1	TRBJ1-2	CASSVEPGGSYGYTF	TGTGCCAGCAGCGTAGAGCCAGGGGGCAGCTATGGCTACACCTTC
-	TRBV7-2	TRBD2	TRBJ2-1	CASSPNFGGSNEQFF	TGTGCCAGCAGCCCCAATTTCGGCGGGAGCAATGAGCAGTTCTTC
few	TRBV28	TRBD2	TRBJ2-5	CASNSIGGRSQETQYF	TGTGCCAGCAACTCCATCGGCGGGAGATCCCAAGAGACCCAGTACTTC
-	TRBV2	TRBD2	TRBJ2-1	CASFRGEGYNEQFF	TGTGCCAGTTTCCGGGGGGAGGGGTACAATGAGCAGTTCTTC
few	TRBV7-2	-	TRBJ2-7	CASSLQTTYEQYF	TGTGCCAGCAGCCTCCAGACAACCTACGAGCAGTACTTC
-	TRBV7-2	TRBD1	TRBJ1-5	CASSRTGGAVSNQPQHF	TGTGCCAGCAGTCGGACAGGAGGCGCGGTTAGCAATCAGCCCCAGCATTTT
-	TRBV6-6	TRBD2	TRBJ2-1	CATLAGGGNEQFF	TGTGCCACTCTAGCGGGGGGAGGGAATGAGCAGTTCTTC
few	TRBV28	TRBD1	TRBJ1-2	CASSTTGNYGYTF	TGTGCCAGCAGTACGACAGGGAACTATGGCTACACCTTC
-	TRBV28	TRBD2	TRBJ2-7	CASSQAGGVSYEQYF	TGTGCCAGCAGTCAAGCGGGAGGGGTCTCCTACGAGCAGTACTTC
-	TRBV5-1	-	TRBJ1-1	CASSLAQGTPVSGTEPFF	TGCGCCAGCAGCTTGGCTCAGGGGACCCCTGTATCGGGAACCGAACCTTTCTTT
few	TRBV6-6	-	TRBJ2-7	CASNFRQTSQEYF	TGTGCCAGCAATTTTCGACAGACGTCACAGGAGTACTTC